This T cell receptor (beta chain) was recorded in a study of response to subunit inactivated influenza vaccine. This clonotype has a handful of counts. The target antigen is unknown. Study conclusions and caveats: Each seasonal influenza vaccination recruits few new T cells, the authors suggested.

MiXCR was run by TCRdb on the RT-PCR reads, yielding one entry per CDR3 protein. Among about 500,000 distinct CDR3 sequences, about 17% were seen once, and the ten largest hold less than 4%. Germline V CDR1 and CDR2: KGHSH, LQKENI. This CDR3 contains 19 residues. Trimming shortened V by 2 bases and J by 0 bases, and 17 bases separated the two germline ends. The receptor was isolated from a man aged 50 to 69 who received an inactivated influenza vaccine. Sequenced material: CD4+ T cells sorted from PBMCs, taken less than 25 months after vaccination. This chain uses TRBV18 with TRBJ1-6, with D unclear. In DNA, the CDR3 is TGTGCCAGCTCACCAAATAAGACCAGCCAGAGCTCCTATAATTCACCCCTCCACTTT. Encoded protein: CASSPNKTSQSSYNSPLHF.